One T cell receptor (beta chain) is described in this entry. This record comes from a study of blood T cell repertoires in COVID-19. Only in-frame clones appear in the TCRdb table, and some are missing; sequencing was by immunoSEQ multiplex PCR. The sample holds 65,000 to 95,000 clones, 75% to 90% seen once. The CDR3 is made up of 18 amino acids. Germline CDR1 KGHSH, CDR2 LQKENI. The V gene end was trimmed by 1 base and the J gene end by 4 bases; junction bases not matched to a gene: 12. This TCR came from a man older than 75 with acute or convalescent COVID-19. Sequencing input: peripheral blood. The chain uses TRBV18 and TRBJ1-3, with 8 bases aligning to TRBD1. The CDR3 nucleotides read TGTGCCAGCTCACCACTTGGACAGGGTAGAGGAGGCGGAAACACCATATATTTT. Translation: CASSPLGQGRGGGNTIYF.